The clone carrying this T cell receptor beta chain has a handful of counts. The antigen is undetermined. This sample was taken from a study of T-cell memory formation after mild COVID-19. Study-level points and caveats: Clones shrinking between day 15 and 85 showed a balanced CD4/CD8 split, and those that grew later tilted toward CD4+. CD4+ contracting clones lay mainly in CM and EM, CD8+ ones in EMRA.

Germline V gene data show CDR1 as SGHTA and CDR2 as FQGNSA. CDR3 length: 12 residues. V was cut by 3 bases and J by 6 bases, with 7 bases left in between. TCRdb itself ran the 5' RACE reads through MiXCR, one entry per CDR3 protein. This sample has nearly 250,000 distinct CDR3 sequences, with 15% found just once. Sequenced sample: PBMCs or a T cell subset sorted from them (not recorded which). The TCR comes from an adult woman who had mild COVID-19 (a few samples of this study predate the infection). Cell type and time point are not known. V gene TRBV7-2 combines with J gene TRBJ2-3; no firm D call. CDR3: CASSLGMDTQYF. The CDR3 region has the DNA TGTGCCAGCAGCTTGGGAATGGATACGCAGTATTTT.